The entry below describes one T cell receptor (beta chain). The antigen is not known. V was trimmed by 6 bases and J by 3 bases, leaving 14 bases between them. The germline CDR1 and CDR2 sequences are MDHEN and SYDVKM. This CDR3 spans 15 amino acids. This entry belongs to a study of shared clonotypes between healthy human individuals. Study results and limitations: It was the few donors that limited the genetic and exposure-history diversity represented.

Cells designated naive CD8 were CD45RO-negative and were positively selected for CCR7, with terminally differentiated effector memory CD45RA+ cells excluded. On sorted subsets, replicate PCRs used 200 ng DNA, or some 28,000 T cell genomes. The data were produced by immunoSEQ multiplex PCR, yet TCRdb's version contains in-frame clones alone and is incomplete. Of 800,000 or so clones detected, around 96% appear once; the ten largest clones hold less than 0.25%. Sequenced material: naive CD8+ T cells sorted from blood. The V and J genes are TRBV28 and TRBJ1-4; D remains ambiguous. This clonotype was obtained from a man under 40 in good health. The CDR3 is CASRTSYVSNEKLFF. The CDR3 nucleotides read TGTGCCAGCAGAACGTCGTATGTTTCTAATGAAAAACTGTTTTTT. Full variable domain (outside the CDR3, taken from reference TRBV28 and TRBJ1-4): DVKVTQSSRYLVKRTGEKVFLECVQDMDHENMFWYRQDPGLGLRLIYFSYDVKMKEKGDIPEGYSVSREKKERFSLILESASTNQTSMYLCASRTSYVSNEKLFFGSGTQLSVL.